This TCR beta chain was found in a study of T cell repertoires in cytomegalovirus infection. Via MiXCR, TCRdb re-called the reads, giving one row per CDR3 protein. The sample records about 100,000 distinct CDR3 sequences, roughly 39% being singletons. This clonotype came up many times. The antigen is not known. The TCR comes from a human donor in good health (CMV status not recorded). Some clones in this sample may be carry-over from other donors' samples. The specimen comprised CD8+ T cells from cultured PBMCs, sampled from culture after CMV antigen stimulation.

The CDR3 DNA sequence: TGTGCCAGCAGTTTGGGGACAGGGGATGGGTATGGCTACACCTTC. Protein sequence: CASSLGTGDGYGYTF. The chain couples TRBV12-3 or TRBV12-4 to TRBJ1-2, with 10 positions matching TRBD1. CDR3 length equals 15 residues. Trimming took 3 bases from V and 5 from J; bases not matched to a gene: 6.